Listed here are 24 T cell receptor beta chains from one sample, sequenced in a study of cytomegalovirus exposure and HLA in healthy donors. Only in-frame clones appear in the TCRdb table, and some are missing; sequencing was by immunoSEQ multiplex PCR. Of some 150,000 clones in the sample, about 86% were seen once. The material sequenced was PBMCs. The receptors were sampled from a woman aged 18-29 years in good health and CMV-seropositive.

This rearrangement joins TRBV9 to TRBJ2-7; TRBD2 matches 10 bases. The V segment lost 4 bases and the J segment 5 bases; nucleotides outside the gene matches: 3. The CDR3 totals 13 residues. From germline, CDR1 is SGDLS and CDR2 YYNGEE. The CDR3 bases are TGTGCCAGCAGCAGCGGGAGGGCCGACGAGCAGTACTTC. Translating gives CASSSGRADEQYF.

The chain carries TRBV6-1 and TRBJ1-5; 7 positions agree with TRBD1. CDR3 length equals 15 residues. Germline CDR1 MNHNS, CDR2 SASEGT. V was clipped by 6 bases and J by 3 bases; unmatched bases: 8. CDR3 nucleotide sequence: TGTGCCAGCAGAGCTGACAGGGTGACCAATCAGCCCCAGCATTTT. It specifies CASRADRVTNQPQHF.

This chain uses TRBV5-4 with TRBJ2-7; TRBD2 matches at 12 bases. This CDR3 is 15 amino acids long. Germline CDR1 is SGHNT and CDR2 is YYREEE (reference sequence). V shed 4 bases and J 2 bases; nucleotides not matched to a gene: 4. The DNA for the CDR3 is TGTGCCAGCAGCGGGGGACTAGCGGGTCCCTACGAGCAGTACTTC. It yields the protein CASSGGLAGPYEQYF.

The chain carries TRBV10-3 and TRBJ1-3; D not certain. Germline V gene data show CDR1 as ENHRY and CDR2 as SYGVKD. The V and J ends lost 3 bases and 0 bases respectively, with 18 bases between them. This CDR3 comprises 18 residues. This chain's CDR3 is CAISDGRGRVYSGNTIYF. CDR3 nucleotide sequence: TGTGCCATCAGTGATGGCCGGGGAAGGGTTTACTCTGGAAACACCATATATTTT.

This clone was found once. The CDR3 DNA is TGTGCCAGCAGTCCTAGCGCGGGGGAGGAAAACTACGAGCAGTACTTC. It translates to CASSPSAGEENYEQYF. The V call is TRBV27, the J call TRBJ2-7; 7 nucleotides align to TRBD2. Germline CDR1 MNHEY, CDR2 SMNVEV (reference sequence). V shed 5 bases and J 3 bases; nucleotides not matched to a gene: 13. The CDR3 covers 16 residues.

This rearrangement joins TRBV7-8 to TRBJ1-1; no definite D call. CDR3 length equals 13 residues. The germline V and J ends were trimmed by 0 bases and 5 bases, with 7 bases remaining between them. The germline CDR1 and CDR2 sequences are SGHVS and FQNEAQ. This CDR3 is CASSLASVTEAFF. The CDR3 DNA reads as TGTGCCAGCAGCTTAGCTTCGGTGACTGAAGCTTTCTTT.

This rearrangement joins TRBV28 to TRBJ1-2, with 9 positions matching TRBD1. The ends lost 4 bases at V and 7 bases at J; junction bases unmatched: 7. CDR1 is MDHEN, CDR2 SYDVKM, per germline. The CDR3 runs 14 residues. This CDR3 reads CASSSWTGDFGYTF. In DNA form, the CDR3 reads TGTGCCAGCAGTTCCTGGACAGGGGACTTTGGCTACACCTTC.

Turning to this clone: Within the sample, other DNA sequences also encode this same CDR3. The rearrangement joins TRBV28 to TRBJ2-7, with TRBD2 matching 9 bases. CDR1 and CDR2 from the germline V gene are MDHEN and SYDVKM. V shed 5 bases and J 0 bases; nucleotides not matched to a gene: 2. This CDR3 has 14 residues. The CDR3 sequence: CASSLSGSSYEQYF. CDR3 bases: TGTGCCAGCAGTCTTAGCGGGAGCTCCTACGAGCAGTACTTC.

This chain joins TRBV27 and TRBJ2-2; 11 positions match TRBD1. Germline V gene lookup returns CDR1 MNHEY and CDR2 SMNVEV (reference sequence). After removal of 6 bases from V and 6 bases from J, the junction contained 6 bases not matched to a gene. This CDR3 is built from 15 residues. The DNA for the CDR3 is TGTGCCAGCAGCGCCGGACAGGGGGCGGCCGGGGAGCTGTTTTTT. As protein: CASSAGQGAAGELFF.

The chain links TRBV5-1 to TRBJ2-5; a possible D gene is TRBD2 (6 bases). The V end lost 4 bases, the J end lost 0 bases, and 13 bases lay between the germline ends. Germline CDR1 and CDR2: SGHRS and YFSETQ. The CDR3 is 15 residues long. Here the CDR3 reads CASSGGTGDQETQYF. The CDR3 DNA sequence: TGCGCCAGCAGCGGGGGGACTGGGGACCAAGAGACCCAGTACTTC.

The DNA of the CDR3 is TGTGCCAGCAGCCAAGGACTAGCGGGGGGGCCCGGGGAGCTGTTTTTT. Its translation is CASSQGLAGGPGELFF. This chain links TRBV4-2 with TRBJ2-2, with 14 bases identical to TRBD2. Germline CDR1 and CDR2: LGHNA and YNFKEQ. V lost 1 base and J lost 6; bases outside the gene matches: 1. The CDR3 spans 16 residues.

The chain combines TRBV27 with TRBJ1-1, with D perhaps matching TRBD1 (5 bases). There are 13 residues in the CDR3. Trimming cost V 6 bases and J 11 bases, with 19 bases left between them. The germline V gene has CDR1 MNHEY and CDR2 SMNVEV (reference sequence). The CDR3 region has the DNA TGTGCCAGCAGGGGGGGGAGCGGATATCGGGCTTTCTTT. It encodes CASRGGSGYRAFF.

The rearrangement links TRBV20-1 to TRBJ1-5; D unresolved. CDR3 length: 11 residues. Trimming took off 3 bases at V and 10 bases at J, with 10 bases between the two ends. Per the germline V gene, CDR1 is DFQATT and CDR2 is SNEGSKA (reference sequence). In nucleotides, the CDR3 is TGCAGTGCTAGTCCGGGAGGTCCCCAGCATTTT. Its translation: CSASPGGPQHF.

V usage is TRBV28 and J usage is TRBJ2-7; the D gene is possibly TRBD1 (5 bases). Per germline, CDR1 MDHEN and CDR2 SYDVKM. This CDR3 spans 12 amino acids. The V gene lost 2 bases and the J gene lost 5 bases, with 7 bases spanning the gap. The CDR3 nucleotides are TGTGCCAGCAGTTTACAGGGTGACGAGCAGTACTTC. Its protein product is CASSLQGDEQYF.

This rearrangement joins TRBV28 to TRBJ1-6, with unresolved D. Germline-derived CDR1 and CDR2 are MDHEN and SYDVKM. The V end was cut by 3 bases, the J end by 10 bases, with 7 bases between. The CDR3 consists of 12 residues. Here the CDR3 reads CASSFRWSPLHF. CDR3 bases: TGTGCCAGCAGTTTCAGGTGGTCACCCCTCCACTTT.

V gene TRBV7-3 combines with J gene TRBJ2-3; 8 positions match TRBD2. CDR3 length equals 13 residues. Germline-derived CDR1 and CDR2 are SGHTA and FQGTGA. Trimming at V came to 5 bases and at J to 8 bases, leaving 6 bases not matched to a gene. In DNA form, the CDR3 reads TGTGCCAGCAGCCCCACTAGCGGCCGTACGCAGTATTTT. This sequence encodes CASSPTSGRTQYF.

CDR3 sequence (DNA): TGTGCCAGCAGCCGTAACATCCGACAGGGGTCAGGCTATGGCTACACCTTC. Translating gives CASSRNIRQGSGYGYTF. The chain links TRBV27 to TRBJ1-2; 8 positions match TRBD1. The CDR3 totals 17 residues. CDR1 is MNHEY, CDR2 SMNVEV, per germline (reference sequence). With V trimmed by 6 bases and J by 4 bases, 16 bases remained unmatched.

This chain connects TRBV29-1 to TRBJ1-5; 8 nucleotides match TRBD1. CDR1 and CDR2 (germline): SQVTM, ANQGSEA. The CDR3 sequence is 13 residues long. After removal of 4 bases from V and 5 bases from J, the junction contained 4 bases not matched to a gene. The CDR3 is CSVATGVDQPQHF. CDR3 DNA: TGCAGCGTTGCGACAGGGGTCGATCAGCCCCAGCATTTT.

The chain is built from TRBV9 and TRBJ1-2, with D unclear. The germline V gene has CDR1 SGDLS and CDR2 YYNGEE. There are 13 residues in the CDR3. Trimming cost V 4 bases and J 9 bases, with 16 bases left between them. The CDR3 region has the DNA TGTGCCAGCAGCCTGGCGGGGAAGGGAAGCTACACCTTC. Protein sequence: CASSLAGKGSYTF.

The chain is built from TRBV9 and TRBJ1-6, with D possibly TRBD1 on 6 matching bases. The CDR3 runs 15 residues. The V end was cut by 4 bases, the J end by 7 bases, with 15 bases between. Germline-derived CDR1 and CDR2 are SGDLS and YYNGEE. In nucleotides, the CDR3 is TGTGCCAGCAGCCCCCGGGGGGCTAGCAATTCACCCCTCCACTTT. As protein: CASSPRGASNSPLHF.

In DNA form, the CDR3 reads TGTGCCAGCAGCTTAAGTGGAGGGGCGAGCACCGGGGAGCTGTTTTTT. Translation gives CASSLSGGASTGELFF. The rearrangement links TRBV7-3 to TRBJ2-2; perhaps TRBD2 as D (6 bases). The CDR3 length is 16 residues. V dropped 1 base and J dropped 4 bases, with 13 bases sitting between them. CDR1 and CDR2 (germline): SGHTA, FQGTGA.

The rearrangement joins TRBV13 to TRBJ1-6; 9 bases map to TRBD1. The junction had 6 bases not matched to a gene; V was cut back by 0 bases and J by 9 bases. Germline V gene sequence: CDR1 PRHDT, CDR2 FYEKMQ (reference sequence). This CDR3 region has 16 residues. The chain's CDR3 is CASSLGRGTGSSPLHF. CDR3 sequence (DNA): TGTGCCAGCAGCTTAGGTAGAGGGACAGGGTCTTCACCCCTCCACTTT.

This CDR3 is CASSRGLAGMDEQYF. CDR3 nucleotide sequence: TGTGCCAGCAGCCGCGGACTAGCGGGAATGGACGAGCAGTACTTC. V usage is TRBV11-2 and J usage is TRBJ2-7; 12 bases align to TRBD2. V lost 5 bases, J lost 5 bases, and 7 bases stayed unmatched. Germline CDR1 and CDR2: SGHAT and FQNNGV. This CDR3 spans 15 amino acids.

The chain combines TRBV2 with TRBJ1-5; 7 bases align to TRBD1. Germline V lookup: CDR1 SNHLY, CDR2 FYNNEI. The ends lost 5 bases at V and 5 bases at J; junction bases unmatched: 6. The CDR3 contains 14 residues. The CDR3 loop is CASSTDRVDQPQHF. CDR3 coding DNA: TGTGCCAGCAGTACAGACAGGGTCGATCAGCCCCAGCATTTT.